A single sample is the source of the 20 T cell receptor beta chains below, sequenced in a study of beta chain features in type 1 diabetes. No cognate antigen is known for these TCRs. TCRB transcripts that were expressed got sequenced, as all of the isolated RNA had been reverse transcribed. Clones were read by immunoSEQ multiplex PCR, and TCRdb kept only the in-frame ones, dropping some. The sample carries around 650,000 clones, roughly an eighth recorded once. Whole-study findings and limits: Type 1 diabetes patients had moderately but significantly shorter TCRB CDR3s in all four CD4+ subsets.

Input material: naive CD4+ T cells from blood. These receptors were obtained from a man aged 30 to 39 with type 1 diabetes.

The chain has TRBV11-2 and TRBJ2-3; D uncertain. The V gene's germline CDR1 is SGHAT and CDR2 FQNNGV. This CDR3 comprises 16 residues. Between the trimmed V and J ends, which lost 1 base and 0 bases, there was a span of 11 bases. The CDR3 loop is CASSLAAPGSTDTQYF. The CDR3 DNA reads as TGTGCCAGCAGCTTAGCGGCCCCAGGTAGCACAGATACGCAGTATTTT.

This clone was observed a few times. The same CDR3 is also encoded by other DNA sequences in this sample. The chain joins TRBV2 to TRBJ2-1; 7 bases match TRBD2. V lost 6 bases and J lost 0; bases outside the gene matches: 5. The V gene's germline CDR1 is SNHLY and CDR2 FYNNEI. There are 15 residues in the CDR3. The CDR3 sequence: CASSRGGSSYNEQFF. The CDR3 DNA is TGTGCCAGCAGCCGCGGGGGTAGCTCCTACAATGAGCAGTTCTTC.

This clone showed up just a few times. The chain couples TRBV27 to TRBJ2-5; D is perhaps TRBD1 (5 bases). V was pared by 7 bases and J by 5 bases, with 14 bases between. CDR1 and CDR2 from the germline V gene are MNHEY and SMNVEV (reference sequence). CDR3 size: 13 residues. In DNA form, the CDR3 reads TGTGCCAGCATGGTGCAGGGTGGGGAGACCCAGTACTTC. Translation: CASMVQGGETQYF.

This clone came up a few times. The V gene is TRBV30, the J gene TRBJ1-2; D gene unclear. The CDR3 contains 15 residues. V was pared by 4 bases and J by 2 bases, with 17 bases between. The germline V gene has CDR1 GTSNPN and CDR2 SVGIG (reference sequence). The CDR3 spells CAWTPPHTDNYGYTF. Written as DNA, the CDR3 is TGTGCCTGGACCCCCCCCCACACAGACAACTATGGCTACACCTTC. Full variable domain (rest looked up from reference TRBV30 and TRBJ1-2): SQTIHQWPATLVQPVGSPLSLECTVEGTSNPNLYWYRQAAGRGLQLLFYSVGIGQISSEVPQNLSASRPQDRQFILSSKKLLLSDSGFYLCAWTPPHTDNYGYTFGSGTRLTVV.

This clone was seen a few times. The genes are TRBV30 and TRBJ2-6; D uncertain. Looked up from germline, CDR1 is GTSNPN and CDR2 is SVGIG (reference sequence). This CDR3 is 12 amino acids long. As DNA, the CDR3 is TGTGCTCGAGGCTCTGGGGCCAACGTCCTGACTTTC. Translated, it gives CARGSGANVLTF. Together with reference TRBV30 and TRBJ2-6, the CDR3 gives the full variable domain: SQTIHQWPATLVQPVGSPLSLECTVEGTSNPNLYWYRQAAGRGLQLLFYSVGIGQISSEVPQNLSASRPQDRQFILSSKKLLLSDSGFYLCARGSGANVLTFGAGSRLTVL.

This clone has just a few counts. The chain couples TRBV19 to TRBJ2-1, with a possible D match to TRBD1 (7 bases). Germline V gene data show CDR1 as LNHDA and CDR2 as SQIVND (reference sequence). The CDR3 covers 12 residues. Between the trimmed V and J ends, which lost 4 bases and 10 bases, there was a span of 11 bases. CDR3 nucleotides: TGTGCCAGTAGTACCCCAGGGGGGGAGCAGTTCTTC. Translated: CASSTPGGEQFF.

The DNA of the CDR3 is TGTGCCAGCAGTACATCGACAGGGGCTGAGGCTGGCTACACCTTC. This encodes CASSTSTGAEAGYTF. The chain couples TRBV6-5 to TRBJ1-2; 8 nucleotides agree with TRBD1. The CDR3 extends over 15 amino acids. CDR1 is MNHEY, CDR2 SVGAGI, per germline. With V trimmed by 5 bases and J by 7 bases, 12 bases remained unmatched.

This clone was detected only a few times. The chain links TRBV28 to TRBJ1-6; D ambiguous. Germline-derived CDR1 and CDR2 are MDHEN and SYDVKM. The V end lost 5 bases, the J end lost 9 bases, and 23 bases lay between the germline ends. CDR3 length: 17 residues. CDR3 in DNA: TGTGCCAGCAGTATCGGACCGGTCCTCGGGTCGGGTTCACCCCTCCACTTT. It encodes CASSIGPVLGSGSPLHF.

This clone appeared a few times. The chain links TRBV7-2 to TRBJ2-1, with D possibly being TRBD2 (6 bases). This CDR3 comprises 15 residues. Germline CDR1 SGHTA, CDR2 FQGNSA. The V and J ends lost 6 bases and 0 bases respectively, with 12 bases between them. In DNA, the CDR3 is TGTGCCAGCAGATTCGGGGGTAGCTCCTACAATGAGCAGTTCTTC. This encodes CASRFGGSSYNEQFF.

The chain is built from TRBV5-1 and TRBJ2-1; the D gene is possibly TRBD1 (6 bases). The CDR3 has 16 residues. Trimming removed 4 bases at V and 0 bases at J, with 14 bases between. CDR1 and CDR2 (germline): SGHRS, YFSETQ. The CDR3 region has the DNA TGCGCCAGCAGCATGGGGGCATTGAGCTCCTACAATGAGCAGTTCTTC. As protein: CASSMGALSSYNEQFF.

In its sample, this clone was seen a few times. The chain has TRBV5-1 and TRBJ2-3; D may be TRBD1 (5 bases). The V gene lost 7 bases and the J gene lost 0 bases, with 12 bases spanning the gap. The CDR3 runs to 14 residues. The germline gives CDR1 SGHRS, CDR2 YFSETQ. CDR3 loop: CASGQGVSTDTQYF. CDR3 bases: TGCGCCAGCGGACAAGGAGTTAGCACAGATACGCAGTATTTT.

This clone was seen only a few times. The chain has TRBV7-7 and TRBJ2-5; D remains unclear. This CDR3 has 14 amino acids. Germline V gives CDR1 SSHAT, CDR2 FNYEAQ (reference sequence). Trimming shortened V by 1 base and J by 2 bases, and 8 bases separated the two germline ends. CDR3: CASSLGQIQETQYF. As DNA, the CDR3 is TGTGCCAGCAGCTTAGGACAAATACAAGAGACCCAGTACTTC.

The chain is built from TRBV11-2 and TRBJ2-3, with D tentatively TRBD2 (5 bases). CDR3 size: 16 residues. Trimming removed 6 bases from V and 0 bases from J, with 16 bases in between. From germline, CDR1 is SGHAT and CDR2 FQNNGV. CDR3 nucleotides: TGTGCCAGCAGTTTCGGACTTCGAAAGAGCACAGATACGCAGTATTTT. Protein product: CASSFGLRKSTDTQYF.

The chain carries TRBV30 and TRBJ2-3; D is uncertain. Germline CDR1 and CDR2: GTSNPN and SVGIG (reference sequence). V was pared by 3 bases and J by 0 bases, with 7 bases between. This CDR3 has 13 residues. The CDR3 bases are TGTGCCTGGAGGACGGCTAGCACAGATACGCAGTATTTT. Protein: CAWRTASTDTQYF.

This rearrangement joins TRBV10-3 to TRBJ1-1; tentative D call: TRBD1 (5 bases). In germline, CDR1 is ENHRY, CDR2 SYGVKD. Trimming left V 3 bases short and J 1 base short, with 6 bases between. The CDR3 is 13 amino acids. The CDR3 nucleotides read TGTGCCATCAGTGAAACAGGGAACACTGAAGCTTTCTTT. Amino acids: CAISETGNTEAFF.

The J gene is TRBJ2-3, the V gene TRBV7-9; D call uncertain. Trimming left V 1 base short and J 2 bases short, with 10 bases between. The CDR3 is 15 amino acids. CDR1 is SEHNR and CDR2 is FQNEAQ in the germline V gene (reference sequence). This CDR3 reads CASSLVKGITDTQYF. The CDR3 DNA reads TGTGCCAGCAGCTTAGTTAAGGGTATCACAGATACGCAGTATTTT.

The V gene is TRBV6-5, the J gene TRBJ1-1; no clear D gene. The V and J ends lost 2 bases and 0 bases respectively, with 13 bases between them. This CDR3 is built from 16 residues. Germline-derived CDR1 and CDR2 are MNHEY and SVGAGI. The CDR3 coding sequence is TGTGCCAGCAGTTACCCCGACGGAGGGATGAACACTGAAGCTTTCTTT. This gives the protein CASSYPDGGMNTEAFF.

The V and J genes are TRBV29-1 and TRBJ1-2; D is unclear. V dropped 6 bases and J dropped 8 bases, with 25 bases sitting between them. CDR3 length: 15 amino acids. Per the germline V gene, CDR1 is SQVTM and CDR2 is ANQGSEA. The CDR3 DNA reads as TGCAGCGTAGGAGCCTTAACGGATGGGGATCGGGGCTACACCTTC. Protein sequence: CSVGALTDGDRGYTF.

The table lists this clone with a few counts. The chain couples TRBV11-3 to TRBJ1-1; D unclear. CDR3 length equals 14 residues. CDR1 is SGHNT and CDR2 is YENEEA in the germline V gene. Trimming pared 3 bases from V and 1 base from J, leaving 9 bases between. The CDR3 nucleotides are TGTGCCAGCAGCTTCTTAAGTCAGAACACTGAAGCTTTCTTT. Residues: CASSFLSQNTEAFF.

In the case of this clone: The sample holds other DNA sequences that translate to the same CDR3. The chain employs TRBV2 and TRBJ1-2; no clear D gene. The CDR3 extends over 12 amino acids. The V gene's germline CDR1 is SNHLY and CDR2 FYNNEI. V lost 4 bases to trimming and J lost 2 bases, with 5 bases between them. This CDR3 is CASSAQNYGYTF. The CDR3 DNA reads TGTGCCAGCAGTGCCCAGAACTATGGCTACACCTTC. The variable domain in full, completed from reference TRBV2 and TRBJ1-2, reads EPEVTQTPSHQVTQMGQEVILRCVPISNHLYFYWYRQILGQKVEFLVSFYNNEISEKSEIFDDQFSVERPDGSNFTLKIRSTKLEDSAMYFCASSAQNYGYTFGSGTRLTVV.